This T cell receptor beta chain comes out of a study of T cell responses to AZD1222 COVID-19 vaccine. Measured with immunoSEQ multiplex PCR; TCRdb has only the in-frame clones, and not every one. The sample has roughly 150,000 clones; about 90% are singletons. CDR3 length: 17 amino acids. V was clipped by 0 bases and J by 1 base; unmatched bases: 1. Per the germline V gene, CDR1 is ENHRY and CDR2 is SYGVKD. Sequencing was performed on peripheral blood, taken on day 0 of AZD1222 vaccination. This clonotype was sampled from an adult in good health. The J gene is TRBJ2-3, the V gene TRBV10-3, with TRBD2 matching 13 bases. The CDR3 DNA follows: TGTGCCATCAGTGAGTCCACTAGCGGGGGGGGCACAGATACGCAGTATTTT. Its protein product is CAISESTSGGGTDTQYF.